The 11 T cell receptor beta chains listed next were all sequenced from one sample in a study of cytomegalovirus exposure and HLA in healthy donors. With 60 Vbeta and 13 Jbeta primers, the PCR was carried out. The data were produced by immunoSEQ multiplex PCR, yet TCRdb's version contains in-frame clones alone and is incomplete. The data contain roughly 73,000 clones, roughly 70% of them singletons. Specimen: PBMCs. These TCRs come from a man between 65 and 85 years old in good health and CMV-seronegative.

The rearrangement joins TRBV19 to TRBJ2-1; the match to TRBD2 covers 8 bases. Germline trimming cut 3 bases from V and 4 bases from J; bases unmatched to any gene: 8. CDR1 LNHDA and CDR2 SQIVND come from the germline V gene (reference sequence). This CDR3 contains 16 residues. The CDR3 is CASSIDGSGEYNEQFF. CDR3 sequence (DNA): TGTGCCAGTAGTATCGATGGTAGCGGGGAGTACAATGAGCAGTTCTTC.

This rearrangement joins TRBV15 to TRBJ2-2, with D maybe TRBD2 (7 bases). Deletions cut 6 bases from V and 0 bases from J, with 17 bases between. The CDR3 is 17 amino acids. Germline CDR1 and CDR2: LNHNV and YYDKDF (reference sequence). The CDR3 region has the DNA TGTGCCACCAGACTAGCCTCGGGGGGCCCGAACACCGGGGAGCTGTTTTTT. Encoded protein: CATRLASGGPNTGELFF.

J is TRBJ2-7 and V is TRBV6-6; 7 nucleotides agree with TRBD1. V lost 7 bases, J lost 0 bases, and 9 bases stayed unmatched. The germline CDR1 and CDR2 sequences are MNHNY and SVGAGI (reference sequence). The CDR3 consists of 15 residues. The DNA for the CDR3 is TGTGCCAGCACTGCGCGGACAGGAAGCTCCTACGAGCAGTACTTC. Translated, it gives CASTARTGSSYEQYF.

The chain is built from TRBV18 and TRBJ1-3; no reliable D call. CDR1 KGHSH and CDR2 LQKENI come from the germline V gene. CDR3 size: 14 residues. The V and J ends lost 5 bases and 5 bases respectively, with 13 bases between them. The CDR3 bases are TGTGCCAGCTCAGGTGCTGGCGGCCGAAACACCATATATTTT. This codes for CASSGAGGRNTIYF.

V gene TRBV29-1 combines with J gene TRBJ2-3; D is uncertain. The ends were cut back, 1 base at V and 0 bases at J, with 5 bases in the middle. The length of the CDR3 is 13 residues. Germline CDR1 reads SQVTM; CDR2 reads ANQGSEA. CDR3 nucleotide sequence: TGCAGCGTTGAAGTGCGTAGCACAGATACGCAGTATTTT. This translates into CSVEVRSTDTQYF.

The chain combines TRBV6-1 with TRBJ2-2; 7 bases map to TRBD1. The junction had 2 bases not matched to a gene; V was cut back by 3 bases and J by 1 base. The CDR3 runs to 15 residues. CDR1 is MNHNS, CDR2 SASEGT, per germline. CDR3 protein: CASSEGQRNTGELFF. The CDR3 nucleotides are TGTGCCAGCAGTGAGGGACAGAGGAACACCGGGGAGCTGTTTTTT.

This rearrangement joins TRBV7-2 to TRBJ1-3; no firm D call. There are 15 residues in the CDR3. Trimming stripped 0 bases from V and 4 bases from J, with 10 bases between. Looked up from germline, CDR1 is SGHTA and CDR2 is FQGNSA. The CDR3 reads CASSLAWGGGNTIYF. The CDR3 DNA is TGTGCCAGCAGCTTAGCTTGGGGAGGCGGAAACACCATATATTTT.

With respect to this clone: The same CDR3 is also encoded by other DNA sequences in this sample. This sequence joins TRBV30 and TRBJ1-4; D call uncertain. The CDR3 consists of 15 residues. With 0 bases removed from V and 1 base from J, the gap between germline ends came to 9 bases. Germline V CDR1 and CDR2: GTSNPN, SVGIG (reference sequence). The CDR3 reads CAWSVQALTNEKLFF. The CDR3 DNA reads TGTGCCTGGAGTGTACAAGCGTTAACTAATGAAAAACTGTTTTTT.

The rearrangement links TRBV9 to TRBJ2-1, with a possible D match to TRBD1 (5 bases). The germline CDR1 and CDR2 sequences are SGDLS and YYNGEE. Trimming stripped 0 bases from V and 0 bases from J, with 10 bases between. The CDR3 length is 16 residues. CDR3 bases: TGTGCCAGCAGCGTAGCGGAGACAGTCTCCTACAATGAGCAGTTCTTC. Its protein is CASSVAETVSYNEQFF.

This clone was counted once. The chain links TRBV7-9 to TRBJ1-4, with 10 bases identical to TRBD1. This CDR3 is 14 amino acids long. V shed 4 bases, J shed 7 bases, and the junction held 3 bases outside the gene matches. Germline V gives CDR1 SEHNR, CDR2 FQNEAQ (reference sequence). The DNA of the CDR3 is TGTGCCAGCAGCTCGACAGGGGGCATTGAAAAACTGTTTTTT. Translation: CASSSTGGIEKLFF.

This chain links TRBV7-2 with TRBJ2-3; TRBD2 aligns across 10 bases. This CDR3 spans 14 amino acids. The germline V gene encodes CDR1 SGHTA and CDR2 FQGNSA. With 2 bases clipped from V and 14 bases from J, the junction kept 10 bases outside the gene matches. The CDR3 protein is CASSLLAGDPQWYF. In DNA form, the CDR3 reads TGTGCCAGCAGCTTACTAGCGGGAGATCCCCAATGGTATTTT.